This T cell receptor beta chain was retrieved from a study of T cell responses to AZD1222 COVID-19 vaccine. Findings and caveats of the study: White British people made up most donors, females outnumbered males, and clonal diversity was possibly underestimated. Repertoire sampling occurred only after the peak T cell response.

Investigators merged groups given second doses at roughly 4 or roughly 12 weeks. Remarks on this clone: What it recognizes is unknown.

Method: immunoSEQ multiplex PCR; TCRdb's copy keeps in-frame clones and lacks some. Here the sample spans approximately 50,000 clones, 60% to 80% being singletons. This sequence originates from an adult who received the AZD1222 COVID-19 vaccine. Sequenced here: peripheral blood, sampled 28 days after the second AZD1222 dose.

CDR3 loop: CASSSHRPTEAFF. The CDR3 DNA is TGTGCCAGCAGCTCGCATAGGCCAACTGAAGCTTTCTTT. The V gene is TRBV11-2, the J gene TRBJ1-1; no clear D. The V end lost 4 bases, the J end lost 5 bases, and 11 bases lay between the germline ends. CDR1 and CDR2 (germline): SGHAT, FQNNGV. The CDR3 totals 13 residues. Full variable domain (outside the CDR3, taken from reference TRBV11-2 and TRBJ1-1): EAGVAQSPRYKIIEKRQSVAFWCNPISGHATLYWYQQILGQGPKLLIQFQNNGVVDDSQLPKDRFSAERLKGVDSTLKIQPAKLEDSAVYLCASSSHRPTEAFFGQGTRLTVV.